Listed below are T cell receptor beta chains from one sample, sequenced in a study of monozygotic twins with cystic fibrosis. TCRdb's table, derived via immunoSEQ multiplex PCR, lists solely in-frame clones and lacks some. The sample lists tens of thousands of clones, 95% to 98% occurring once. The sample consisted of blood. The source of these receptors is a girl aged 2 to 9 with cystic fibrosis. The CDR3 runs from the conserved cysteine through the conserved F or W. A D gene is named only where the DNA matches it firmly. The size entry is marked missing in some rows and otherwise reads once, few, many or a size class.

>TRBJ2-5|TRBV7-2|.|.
CASSQIADPTETQYF
TGTGCCAGCAGCCAAATAGCGGACCCTACGGAGACCCAGTACTTC
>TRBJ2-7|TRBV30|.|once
CAWATGLVSEQYF
TGTGCCTGGGCTACAGGGTTGGTCTCCGAGCAGTACTTC
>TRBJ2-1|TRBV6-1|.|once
CASSPGDSYNEQFF
TGTGCCAGCAGCCCGGGGGACTCCTACAATGAGCAGTTCTTC
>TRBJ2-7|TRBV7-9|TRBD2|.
CASSLPGGANEQYF
TGTGCCAGCAGCCTCCCCGGGGGGGCGAACGAGCAGTACTTC
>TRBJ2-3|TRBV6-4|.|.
CASSDSVGGEPDTQYF
TGTGCCAGCAGTGATTCAGTGGGAGGAGAACCAGATACGCAGTATTTT
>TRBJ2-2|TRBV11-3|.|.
CASSLGGPGELFF
TGTGCCAGCAGTCTCGGGGGTCCCGGGGAGCTGTTTTTT
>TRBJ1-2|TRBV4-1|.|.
CASSPTGAGYGYTF
TGCGCCAGCAGCCCCACGGGGGCTGGCTATGGCTACACCTTC
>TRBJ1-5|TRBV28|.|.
CASTLSRGYQPQHF
TGTGCCAGCACCTTGTCCAGGGGATACCAGCCCCAGCATTTT
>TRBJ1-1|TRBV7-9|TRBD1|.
CASSVRDRGYTEAFF
TGTGCCAGCAGCGTCCGGGACAGGGGTTACACTGAAGCTTTCTTT
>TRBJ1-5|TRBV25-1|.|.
CASSEFGNQPQHF
TGTGCCAGCAGTGAATTTGGGAATCAGCCCCAGCATTTT
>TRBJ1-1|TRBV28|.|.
CASSRRRNTEAFF
TGTGCCAGCAGTCGCAGACGGAACACTGAAGCTTTCTTT
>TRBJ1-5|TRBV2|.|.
CASSEAHGNQPQHF
TGTGCCAGCAGTGAGGCACATGGAAATCAGCCCCAGCATTTT
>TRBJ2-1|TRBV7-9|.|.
CASSLVGSPYNEQFF
TGTGCCAGCAGCTTAGTCGGCTCCCCCTACAATGAGCAGTTCTTC
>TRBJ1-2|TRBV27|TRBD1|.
CASSPQDRVNGYTF
TGTGCCAGCAGTCCCCAGGACAGGGTTAATGGCTACACCTTC
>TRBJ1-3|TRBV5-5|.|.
CASKQEPSGNTIYF
TGTGCCAGCAAGCAGGAACCCTCTGGAAACACCATATATTTT
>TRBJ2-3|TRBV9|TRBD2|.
CASSERGRAGTDTQYF
TGTGCCAGCAGCGAACGCGGGAGGGCGGGCACAGATACGCAGTATTTT